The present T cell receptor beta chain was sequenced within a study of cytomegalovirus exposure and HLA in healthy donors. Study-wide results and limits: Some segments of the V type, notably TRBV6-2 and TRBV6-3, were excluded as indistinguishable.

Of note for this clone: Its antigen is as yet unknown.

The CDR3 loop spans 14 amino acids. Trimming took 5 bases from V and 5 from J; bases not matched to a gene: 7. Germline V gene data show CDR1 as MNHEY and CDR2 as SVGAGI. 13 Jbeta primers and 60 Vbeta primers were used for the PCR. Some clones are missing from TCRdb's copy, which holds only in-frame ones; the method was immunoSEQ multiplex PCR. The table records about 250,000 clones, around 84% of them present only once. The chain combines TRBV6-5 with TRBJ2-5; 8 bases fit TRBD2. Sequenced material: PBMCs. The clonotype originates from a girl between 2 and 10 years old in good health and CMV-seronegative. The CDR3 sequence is CASSRRGAGETQYF. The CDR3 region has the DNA TGTGCCAGCAGTCGGCGGGGGGCCGGGGAGACCCAGTACTTC.